The 14 T cell receptor beta chains reported below all come from one sample, sequenced in a study of cytomegalovirus exposure and HLA in healthy donors. The primer mix had 60 Vbeta and 13 Jbeta primers. Assay: immunoSEQ multiplex PCR; the TCRdb copy retains only in-frame clones and omits some. The data contain roughly 100,000 clones, roughly three quarters of them singletons. Sequenced material: PBMCs. All receptors come from a man in his forties in good health and CMV-seronegative.

This rearrangement joins TRBV4-3 to TRBJ2-5; 9 nucleotides align to TRBD1. The CDR3 contains 15 residues. The ends lost 4 bases at V and 5 bases at J; junction bases unmatched: 8. The germline V gene has CDR1 LGHNA and CDR2 YSLEER. The CDR3 here is CASSRRTGVGETQYF. CDR3 DNA: TGCGCCAGCAGCCGAAGGACAGGGGTCGGGGAGACCCAGTACTTC.

The rearrangement links TRBV5-4 to TRBJ2-3; D is perhaps TRBD2 (5 bases). V was clipped by 1 base and J by 5 bases, with 11 bases between them. Germline CDR1 and CDR2: SGHNT and YYREEE (reference sequence). CDR3 length equals 14 residues. CDR3 residues: CASSLRTAKDTQYF. As DNA, the CDR3 is TGTGCCAGCAGCTTGAGGACTGCCAAAGATACGCAGTATTTT. Drawing the rest from reference TRBV5-4 and TRBJ2-3, the complete variable domain is ETGVTQSPTHLIKTRGQQVTLRCSSQSGHNTVSWYQQALGQGPQFIFQYYREEENGRGNFPPRFSGLQFPNYSSELNVNALELDDSALYLCASSLRTAKDTQYFGPGTRLTVL.

The chain recombines TRBV4-1 with TRBJ1-2; D is uncertain. The CDR3 covers 15 residues. The V end was cut by 3 bases, the J end by 8 bases, with 19 bases between. Germline V gives CDR1 MGHRA, CDR2 YSYEKL. CDR3 region: CASSHGGGEKGGYTF. The CDR3 bases are TGCGCCAGCAGCCATGGAGGTGGGGAAAAAGGCGGCTACACCTTC.

The V gene is TRBV7-6, the J gene TRBJ1-1, with 9 bases that match TRBD1. The V segment lost 6 bases and the J segment 2 bases; nucleotides outside the gene matches: 7. Germline V gene data show CDR1 as SGHVS and CDR2 as FNYEAQ. The CDR3 contains 15 residues. CDR3 nucleotides: TGTGCCAGCAGGAATCCGACAGGGGGTAACACTGAAGCTTTCTTT. This translates into CASRNPTGGNTEAFF.

This clone was counted a single time. This chain links TRBV4-3 with TRBJ2-2, with 7 positions matching TRBD2. This CDR3 is 17 amino acids long. Germline V gives CDR1 LGHNA, CDR2 YSLEER. J gave up 4 bases and V 0 bases, and 8 bases lay outside the gene matches. CDR3 sequence reads: CASSQDRAGVSTGELFF. DNA of the CDR3: TGCGCCAGCAGCCAAGATAGGGCGGGGGTTTCCACCGGGGAGCTGTTTTTT.

The J gene is TRBJ2-7, the V gene TRBV5-1, with TRBD1 matching 7 bases. The germline V gene has CDR1 SGHRS and CDR2 YFSETQ. V gave up 4 bases and J gave up 3 bases; unmatched junction bases: 7. The CDR3 contains 14 residues. The CDR3 sequence: CASSRDRKYYEQYF. In DNA, the CDR3 is TGCGCCAGCAGCAGGGACAGAAAGTACTACGAGCAGTACTTC.

V usage is TRBV6-4 and J usage is TRBJ2-7; tentative D call: TRBD1 (6 bases). CDR3 length equals 14 residues. Germline V gene sequence: CDR1 MRHNA, CDR2 SNTAGT. Trimming removed 7 bases at V and 3 bases at J, with 16 bases between. As DNA, the CDR3 is TGTGCCAGCATCGTTTCAGGGGCCGACTACGAGCAGTACTTC. It yields the protein CASIVSGADYEQYF.

The chain joins TRBV2 to TRBJ1-1; D unresolved. V dropped 6 bases and J dropped 2 bases, with 13 bases sitting between them. The CDR3 loop spans 14 amino acids. The germline V gene has CDR1 SNHLY and CDR2 FYNNEI. The CDR3 spells CASSDGRGNTEAFF. The CDR3 region has the DNA TGTGCCAGCAGCGACGGCCGGGGAAACACTGAAGCTTTCTTT.

This rearrangement joins TRBV7-9 to TRBJ2-1, with a weak D call TRBD2 (5 bases). CDR1 SEHNR and CDR2 FQNEAQ come from the germline V gene (reference sequence). The CDR3 covers 15 residues. The V gene lost 3 bases and the J gene lost 3 bases, with 12 bases spanning the gap. The CDR3 coding sequence is TGTGCCAGCAGCTTGGGTGGGAGAATCTACAATGAGCAGTTCTTC. This sequence encodes CASSLGGRIYNEQFF.

This clone was detected a few times. This sequence joins TRBV7-2 and TRBJ2-1, with D maybe TRBD1 (5 bases). V lost 1 base to trimming and J lost 3 bases, with 7 bases between them. This CDR3 is 14 amino acids long. The germline V gene encodes CDR1 SGHTA and CDR2 FQGNSA. The DNA for the CDR3 is TGTGCCAGCAGCTTAGGGACAAACTACAATGAGCAGTTCTTC. This encodes CASSLGTNYNEQFF. Drawing the rest from reference TRBV7-2 and TRBJ2-1, the complete variable domain is GAGVSQSPSNKVTEKGKDVELRCDPISGHTALYWYRQSLGQGLEFLIYFQGNSAPDKSGLPSDRFSAERTGGSVSTLTIQRTQQEDSAVYLCASSLGTNYNEQFFGPGTRLTVL.

The V gene is TRBV19, the J gene TRBJ2-3; tentative D call: TRBD2 (11 bases). CDR3 length: 22 residues. V was cut by 5 bases and J by 5 bases, with 38 bases left in between. The germline gives CDR1 LNHDA, CDR2 SQIVND (reference sequence). This CDR3 reads CASSPRGTRDRGLAGGQDTQYF. In DNA, the CDR3 is TGTGCCAGTAGTCCGCGGGGGACCCGGGACAGGGGTTTAGCGGGGGGGCAAGATACGCAGTATTTT. Supplemented by reference TRBV19 and TRBJ2-3, the full variable domain reads DGGITQSPKYLFRKEGQNVTLSCEQNLNHDAMYWYRQDPGQGLRLIYYSQIVNDFQKGDIAEGYSVSREKKESFPLTVTSAQKNPTAFYLCASSPRGTRDRGLAGGQDTQYFGPGTRLTVL.

A few counts support this clone. This chain connects TRBV19 to TRBJ1-6; 7 positions agree with TRBD1. CDR3 size: 14 residues. From germline, CDR1 is LNHDA and CDR2 SQIVND (reference sequence). Unmatched junction bases numbered 6, after V lost 6 bases and J lost 7 bases. CDR3 in DNA: TGTGCCAGTAGGACCCGGGACAGAAATTCACCCCTCCACTTT. Its protein is CASRTRDRNSPLHF.

The chain carries TRBV19 and TRBJ1-2, with 7 bases that match TRBD1. The germline gives CDR1 LNHDA, CDR2 SQIVND (reference sequence). The V segment lost 6 bases and the J segment 0 bases; nucleotides outside the gene matches: 7. The CDR3 runs 15 residues. CDR3 region: CASRPGTATNYGYTF. The CDR3 DNA is TGTGCCAGTAGGCCAGGGACAGCAACTAACTATGGCTACACCTTC.

This sequence joins TRBV6-5 and TRBJ2-3, with 9 nucleotides matching TRBD1. Germline lookup yields CDR1 MNHEY and CDR2 SVGAGI. CDR3 length equals 14 residues. Trimming took 9 bases from V and 2 from J; bases not matched to a gene: 6. The CDR3 DNA is TGTGCCAGTTCGGGGGACAGGGCCACAGATACGCAGTATTTT. Its translation: CASSGDRATDTQYF.